The 6 T cell receptor beta chains given below trace back to one sample, sequenced in a study of somatic mutations in cytotoxic T cells in rheumatoid arthritis. Assay used: immunoSEQ multiplex PCR; TCRdb lists only in-frame clones, some missing. The table lists 15,000 or so clones, around 70% of them singletons, with 10% in the top ten. The sample was CD8+ T cells sorted from blood. Source of these receptors: an adult with rheumatoid arthritis.

This clone has only a few counts. This chain joins TRBV7-8 and TRBJ2-7; D call uncertain. The V end was cut by 1 base, the J end by 9 bases, with 10 bases between. This CDR3 region has 12 residues. Looked up from germline, CDR1 is SGHVS and CDR2 is FQNEAQ. The CDR3 DNA sequence: TGTGCCAGCAGCTTAGAGTTGGACGGGCAGTACTTC. Its translation is CASSLELDGQYF.

This chain connects TRBV4-1 to TRBJ2-7; 8 bases are shared with TRBD2. The V segment lost 0 bases and the J segment 6 bases; nucleotides outside the gene matches: 10. The CDR3 sequence is 16 residues long. Germline loops: CDR1 MGHRA, CDR2 YSYEKL. The CDR3, as DNA: TGCGCCAGCAGCCAAGAAGTTGGAGCGGGGGATCCCGAGCAGTACTTC. Translated, it gives CASSQEVGAGDPEQYF.

The rearrangement uses TRBV4-1 and TRBJ1-2; 12 bases match TRBD1. Germline CDR1 is MGHRA and CDR2 is YSYEKL. The CDR3 runs to 16 residues. The J segment lost 8 bases and the V segment lost 4 bases, leaving 11 bases of the junction unmatched. CDR3 region: CASSPTGGQGAEGYTF. DNA for the CDR3: TGCGCCAGCAGCCCCACTGGGGGACAGGGGGCTGAAGGCTACACCTTC.

V usage is TRBV19 and J usage is TRBJ1-5; D ambiguous. This CDR3 region has 14 residues. V lost 2 bases to trimming and J lost 5 bases, with 10 bases between them. Germline assignment: CDR1 LNHDA and CDR2 SQIVND (reference sequence). The CDR3 bases are TGTGCCAGTAGTATAAGTGTAGCGGATCAGCCCCAGCATTTT. The encoded protein is CASSISVADQPQHF.

DNA of the CDR3: TGTGCCAGCAGCTTAGGTGCGGAGTCCGAGCAGTACTTC. It codes for CASSLGAESEQYF. This chain connects TRBV7-9 to TRBJ2-7; D gene unclear. Germline-derived CDR1 and CDR2 are SEHNR and FQNEAQ (reference sequence). Trimming removed 1 base from V and 6 bases from J, with 10 bases in between. CDR3 size: 13 residues.

The V call is TRBV5-6, the J call TRBJ2-7, with D unresolved. The CDR3 runs to 11 residues. Trimming shortened V by 0 bases and J by 6 bases, and 4 bases separated the two germline ends. Germline V gene lookup returns CDR1 SGHDT and CDR2 YYEEEE. The CDR3 sequence: CASSLGGEQYF. The CDR3 DNA is TGTGCCAGCAGCTTGGGGGGCGAGCAGTACTTC.